Following are 26 T cell receptor beta chains from one sample sequenced in a study of blood T cell repertoires in COVID-19. Assay used: immunoSEQ multiplex PCR; TCRdb lists only in-frame clones, some missing. The data contain roughly 170,000 clones, around 90% of them singletons. Sequenced material: peripheral blood. Source of these receptors: a man aged 35-49 years with active or convalescent COVID-19.

V and J are TRBV29-1 and TRBJ1-1; 7 positions match TRBD1. The V segment lost 8 bases and the J segment 2 bases; nucleotides outside the gene matches: 11. Per germline, CDR1 SQVTM and CDR2 ANQGSEA. CDR3 length: 14 amino acids. The CDR3 loop is CSPKSGTANTEAFF. For the CDR3, the DNA is TGCAGCCCGAAATCCGGGACAGCTAACACTGAAGCTTTCTTT.

The V and J genes are TRBV24-1 and TRBJ2-1; D is possibly TRBD1 (5 bases). Trimming stripped 2 bases from V and 2 bases from J, with 12 bases between. CDR1 and CDR2 (germline): KGHDR, SFDVKD. The length of the CDR3 is 16 residues. The CDR3 loop is CATSDSRQGTYNEQFF. The CDR3 DNA is TGTGCCACCAGTGATTCCCGGCAGGGAACCTACAATGAGCAGTTCTTC.

This rearrangement joins TRBV9 to TRBJ2-1; 8 bases align to TRBD2. V lost 3 bases and J lost 9; bases outside the gene matches: 14. Germline CDR1 reads SGDLS; CDR2 reads YYNGEE. This CDR3 region has 16 residues. CDR3 DNA: TGTGCCAGCAGCGAGTCCGTTACGGGGACTAGGTCTGAGCAGTTCTTC. Translation gives CASSESVTGTRSEQFF.

The chain couples TRBV20-1 to TRBJ1-4; no reliable D call. The CDR3 runs 11 residues. Trimming pared 2 bases from V and 8 bases from J, leaving 6 bases between. Looked up from germline, CDR1 is DFQATT and CDR2 is SNEGSKA (reference sequence). CDR3 amino acids: CSARIMEKLFF. CDR3 DNA: TGCAGTGCTAGAATAATGGAAAAACTGTTTTTT.

The chain is built from TRBV27 and TRBJ2-7, with a weak D call TRBD2 (6 bases). Trimming stripped 3 bases from V and 5 bases from J, with 8 bases between. Germline V gene sequence: CDR1 MNHEY, CDR2 SMNVEV (reference sequence). The CDR3 totals 12 residues. CDR3 amino acids: CASSFGGDEQYF. DNA for the CDR3: TGTGCCAGCAGTTTCGGAGGGGACGAGCAGTACTTC.

There are a few counts of this clone. The chain couples TRBV9 to TRBJ2-1; tentatively, D is TRBD2 (5 bases). This CDR3 contains 12 residues. V shed 4 bases and J shed 9 bases, with 11 bases lying between them. Germline V lookup: CDR1 SGDLS, CDR2 YYNGEE. CDR3 sequence (DNA): TGTGCCAGCAGCCCATCGCTAGCTGAGCAGTTCTTC. It specifies CASSPSLAEQFF.

The chain recombines TRBV9 with TRBJ2-3; a weak D match, TRBD1 (6 bases). V dropped 0 bases and J dropped 2 bases, with 13 bases sitting between them. CDR1 and CDR2 from the germline V gene are SGDLS and YYNGEE. The CDR3 is made up of 16 amino acids. Written as DNA, the CDR3 is TGTGCCAGCAGCGTAGTCGGGACAAGTTACACAGATACGCAGTATTTT. Encoded protein: CASSVVGTSYTDTQYF.

This chain's CDR3 is CASSPPLLATEQFF. CDR3 coding DNA: TGTGCCAGCTCACCACCTTTACTAGCGACCGAGCAGTTCTTC. The chain uses TRBV18 and TRBJ2-1, with 7 bases fitting TRBD2. This CDR3 is 14 amino acids long. Trimming removed 0 bases from V and 10 bases from J; junction bases left unmatched: 6. Per germline, CDR1 KGHSH and CDR2 LQKENI.

The chain combines TRBV19 with TRBJ1-3; 10 nucleotides match TRBD1. Germline V gene lookup returns CDR1 LNHDA and CDR2 SQIVND (reference sequence). CDR3 length: 14 amino acids. The J segment lost 4 bases and the V segment lost 10 bases, leaving 7 bases of the junction unmatched. CDR3 bases: TGTGCCACAGCTCCGGGACAGGGGGGAAACACCATATATTTT. Residues: CATAPGQGGNTIYF.

This clone was counted a few times. The rearrangement joins TRBV2 to TRBJ2-3, with TRBD2 matching 9 bases. Trimming took 4 bases from V and 6 from J; bases not matched to a gene: 8. Germline CDR1 reads SNHLY; CDR2 reads FYNNEI. The CDR3 covers 15 residues. The CDR3 coding sequence is TGTGCCAGCAGTGTGAGAGCGGGGGGCGGCGATACGCAGTATTTT. This encodes CASSVRAGGGDTQYF.

This chain's CDR3 is CASRVSGGAYYEQYF. CDR3 in DNA: TGTGCCAGCAGGGTTAGCGGGGGGGCGTACTACGAGCAGTACTTC. The J gene is TRBJ2-7, the V gene TRBV28, with 11 bases matching TRBD2. Germline V gene lookup returns CDR1 MDHEN and CDR2 SYDVKM. V lost 6 bases to trimming and J lost 3 bases; unmatched junction nucleotides: 7. This CDR3 contains 15 residues.

This rearrangement joins TRBV11-2 to TRBJ2-7; TRBD2 aligns across 10 bases. CDR3 length: 13 residues. Per the germline V gene, CDR1 is SGHAT and CDR2 is FQNNGV. The J segment lost 4 bases and the V segment lost 4 bases, leaving 1 base of the junction unmatched. CDR3 coding DNA: TGTGCCAGCAGCTATAGCGGGGGGTACGAGCAGTACTTC. Translated: CASSYSGGYEQYF.

CDR3 region: CASSPDREETQYF. The CDR3, as DNA: TGTGCCAGCAGCCCGGACAGGGAGGAGACCCAGTACTTC. V gene TRBV2 combines with J gene TRBJ2-5; 8 positions match TRBD1. V dropped 6 bases and J dropped 5; count of bases not matched to a gene: 5. The CDR3 length is 13 residues. Germline CDR1 SNHLY, CDR2 FYNNEI.

The chain combines TRBV4-1 with TRBJ2-1; tentatively, D is TRBD2 (6 bases). Looked up from germline, CDR1 is MGHRA and CDR2 is YSYEKL. Trimming removed 5 bases from V and 6 bases from J, with 23 bases in between. The CDR3 has 17 amino acids. The CDR3 here is CASSGGLLAKRSNEQFF. DNA of the CDR3: TGCGCCAGCAGCGGGGGATTACTAGCAAAAAGGTCCAATGAGCAGTTCTTC.

The chain is built from TRBV27 and TRBJ2-7; 12 bases fit TRBD1. Trimming cost V 6 bases and J 6 bases; bases outside gene matches: 6. CDR1 and CDR2 from the germline V gene are MNHEY and SMNVEV (reference sequence). CDR3 length: 14 amino acids. The CDR3 DNA sequence: TGTGCCAGCAGATTGGGACAGGGGGCGGCCGAGCAGTACTTC. It specifies CASRLGQGAAEQYF.

This chain connects TRBV4-3 to TRBJ1-6; 7 nucleotides align to TRBD1. The germline gives CDR1 LGHNA, CDR2 YSLEER. The CDR3 extends over 19 amino acids. V lost 0 bases and J lost 1; bases outside the gene matches: 9. CDR3 DNA: TGCGCCAGCAGCCAAGATGTGCCGGACAGGTATTCCTATAATTCACCCCTCCACTTT. This encodes CASSQDVPDRYSYNSPLHF.

The DNA of the CDR3 is TGTGCCAGCAGCTTAGCGCCGGACAACGGGGCTTTCTTT. It specifies CASSLAPDNGAFF. This chain links TRBV7-9 with TRBJ1-1, with D possibly TRBD1 on 5 matching bases. This CDR3 spans 13 amino acids. Germline lookup yields CDR1 SEHNR and CDR2 FQNEAQ (reference sequence). Trimming removed 0 bases at V and 11 bases at J, with 13 bases between.

The V call is TRBV5-4, the J call TRBJ2-3; 14 nucleotides line up with TRBD2. This CDR3 comprises 17 residues. Looked up from germline, CDR1 is SGHNT and CDR2 is YYREEE (reference sequence). V dropped 2 bases and J dropped 2; count of bases not matched to a gene: 4. The DNA of the CDR3 is TGTGCCAGCAGCTTCGGGACTAGCGGGGGCTACACAGATACGCAGTATTTT. This codes for CASSFGTSGGYTDTQYF.

V is TRBV30 and J is TRBJ1-6; tentatively, D is TRBD1 (6 bases). Germline-derived CDR1 and CDR2 are GTSNPN and SVGIG (reference sequence). The CDR3 is made up of 12 amino acids. V gave up 0 bases and J gave up 10 bases, with 7 bases separating them. The CDR3 DNA sequence: TGTGCCTGGAGTGTAAGGGGGTCACCCCTCCACTTT. Encoded protein: CAWSVRGSPLHF.

The chain is built from TRBV4-1 and TRBJ2-7; 16 bases fit TRBD2. Germline V gene sequence: CDR1 MGHRA, CDR2 YSYEKL. J was trimmed by 9 bases and V by 3 bases; bases with no gene match: 5. This CDR3 spans 15 amino acids. CDR3 nucleotides: TGCGCCAGCAGCCAGGGGACTAGCGGGGGGGCTGGGCAGTACTTC. It yields the protein CASSQGTSGGAGQYF.

This clone occurred once. The chain uses TRBV7-6 and TRBJ1-4; 8 bases are shared with TRBD1. The CDR3 is 18 amino acids. CDR1 and CDR2 (germline): SGHVS, FNYEAQ. The junction had 11 bases not matched to a gene; V was cut back by 5 bases and J by 0 bases. CDR3 DNA: TGTGCCAGCAGCATCGGGACAGGCCCCTTTGCAACTAATGAAAAACTGTTTTTT. Its translation is CASSIGTGPFATNEKLFF.

The chain combines TRBV9 with TRBJ1-3; D remains unclear. Germline V gene lookup returns CDR1 SGDLS and CDR2 YYNGEE. The CDR3 consists of 15 residues. V shed 0 bases and J shed 3 bases, with 10 bases lying between them. The CDR3 loop reads CASSVGWQFGNTIYF. CDR3 DNA: TGTGCCAGCAGCGTAGGGTGGCAGTTTGGAAACACCATATATTTT.

The chain employs TRBV7-2 and TRBJ1-1; TRBD1 might be the D (6 bases). CDR3 size: 13 residues. CDR1 is SGHTA and CDR2 is FQGNSA in the germline V gene. The ends were cut back, 1 base at V and 11 bases at J, with 14 bases in the middle. CDR3 nucleotide sequence: TGTGCCAGCAGCTTAGAAGGGGGGAGGGTGGCTTTCTTT. Translated, it gives CASSLEGGRVAFF.

J is TRBJ2-1 and V is TRBV10-3; TRBD1 is a possible D gene (5 bases). V was trimmed by 10 bases and J by 3 bases, leaving 10 bases between them. The CDR3 is made up of 12 amino acids. Germline CDR1 reads ENHRY; CDR2 reads SYGVKD. The CDR3 nucleotides are TGTGCCAGCCCCGACAGCTACAATGAGCAGTTCTTC. Translating gives CASPDSYNEQFF.

This chain links TRBV4-3 with TRBJ2-1, with TRBD1 matching over 9 bases. CDR1 and CDR2 (germline): LGHNA, YSLEER. The CDR3 is 15 amino acids. Trimming cost V 1 base and J 7 bases; bases outside gene matches: 5. The CDR3 nucleotides read TGCGCCAGCAGCCAAGGGACAGGGGCCCTTAATGAGCAGTTCTTC. Translating gives CASSQGTGALNEQFF.

The rearrangement uses TRBV28 and TRBJ1-4, with D possibly being TRBD1 (6 bases). Trimming removed 3 bases from V and 8 bases from J, with 13 bases in between. CDR1 is MDHEN and CDR2 is SYDVKM in the germline V gene. This CDR3 region has 14 residues. The CDR3 DNA follows: TGTGCCAGCAGTTTCCCACAGGGTCGGGAAAAACTGTTTTTT. This gives the protein CASSFPQGREKLFF.